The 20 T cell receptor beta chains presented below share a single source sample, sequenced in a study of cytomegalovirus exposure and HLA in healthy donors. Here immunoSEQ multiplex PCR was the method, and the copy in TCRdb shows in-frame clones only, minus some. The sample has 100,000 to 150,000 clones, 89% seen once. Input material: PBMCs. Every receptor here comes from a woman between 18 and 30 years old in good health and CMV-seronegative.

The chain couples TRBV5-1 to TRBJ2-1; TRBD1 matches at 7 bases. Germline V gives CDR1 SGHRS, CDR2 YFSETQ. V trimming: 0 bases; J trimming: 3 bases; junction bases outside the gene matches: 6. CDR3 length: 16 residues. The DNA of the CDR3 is TGCGCCAGCAGCTTGGAAGGCGGACAGGACTACAATGAGCAGTTCTTC. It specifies CASSLEGGQDYNEQFF. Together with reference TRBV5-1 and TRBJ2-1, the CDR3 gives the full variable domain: KAGVTQTPRYLIKTRGQQVTLSCSPISGHRSVSWYQQTPGQGLQFLFEYFSETQRNKGNFPGRFSGRQFSNSRSEMNVSTLELGDSALYLCASSLEGGQDYNEQFFGPGTRLTVL.

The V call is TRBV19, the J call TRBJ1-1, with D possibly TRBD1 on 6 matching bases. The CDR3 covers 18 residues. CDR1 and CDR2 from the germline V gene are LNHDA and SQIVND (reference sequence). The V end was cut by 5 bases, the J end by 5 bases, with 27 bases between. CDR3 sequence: CASSLHKLLRGMGTEAFF. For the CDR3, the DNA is TGTGCCAGTAGTCTCCACAAATTATTAAGGGGGATGGGGACTGAAGCTTTCTTT. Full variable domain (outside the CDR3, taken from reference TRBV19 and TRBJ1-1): DGGITQSPKYLFRKEGQNVTLSCEQNLNHDAMYWYRQDPGQGLRLIYYSQIVNDFQKGDIAEGYSVSREKKESFPLTVTSAQKNPTAFYLCASSLHKLLRGMGTEAFFGQGTRLTVV.

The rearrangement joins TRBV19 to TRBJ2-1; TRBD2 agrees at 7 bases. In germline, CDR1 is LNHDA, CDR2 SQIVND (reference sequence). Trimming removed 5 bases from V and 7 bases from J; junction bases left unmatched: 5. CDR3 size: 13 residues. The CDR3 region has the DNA TGTGCCAGTAGTCCGGGACTAATAAATGAGCAGTTCTTC. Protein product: CASSPGLINEQFF.

CDR3 protein: CAWSGWTGGEWQFF. The DNA for the CDR3 is TGTGCCTGGAGTGGTTGGACAGGGGGCGAGTGGCAGTTCTTC. The rearrangement links TRBV30 to TRBJ2-1, with 11 nucleotides matching TRBD1. With 1 base clipped from V and 12 bases from J, the junction kept 8 bases outside the gene matches. Germline CDR1 and CDR2: GTSNPN and SVGIG (reference sequence). There are 14 residues in the CDR3.

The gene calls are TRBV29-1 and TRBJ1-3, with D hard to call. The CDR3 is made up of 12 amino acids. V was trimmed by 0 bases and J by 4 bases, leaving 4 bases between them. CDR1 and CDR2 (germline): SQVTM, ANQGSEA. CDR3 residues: CSVEEGGNTIYF. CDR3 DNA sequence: TGCAGCGTTGAAGAGGGCGGAAACACCATATATTTT.

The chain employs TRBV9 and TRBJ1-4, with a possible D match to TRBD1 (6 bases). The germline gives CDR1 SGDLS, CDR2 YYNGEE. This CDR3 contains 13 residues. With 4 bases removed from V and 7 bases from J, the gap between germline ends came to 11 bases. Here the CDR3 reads CASSPGGREKLFF. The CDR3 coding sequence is TGTGCCAGCAGCCCCGGGGGGCGTGAAAAACTGTTTTTT. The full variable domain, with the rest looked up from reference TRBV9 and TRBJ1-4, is DSGVTQTPKHLITATGQRVTLRCSPRSGDLSVYWYQQSLDQGLQFLIQYYNGEERAKGNILERFSAQQFPDLHSELNLSSLELGDSALYFCASSPGGREKLFFGSGTQLSVL.

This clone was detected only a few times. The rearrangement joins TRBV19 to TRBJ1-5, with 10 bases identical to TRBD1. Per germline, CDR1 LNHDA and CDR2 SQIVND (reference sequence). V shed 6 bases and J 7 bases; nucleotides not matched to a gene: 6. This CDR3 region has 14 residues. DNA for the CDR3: TGTGCCAGTAGGCGACAGGGGGCCGGGCAGCCCCAGCATTTT. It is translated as CASRRQGAGQPQHF.

For the CDR3, the DNA is TGTGCCAGTAGTATAGAAAGCCGGGGGAATCAGCCCCAGCATTTT. Protein sequence: CASSIESRGNQPQHF. The chain couples TRBV19 to TRBJ1-5; TRBD1 is a possible D gene (5 bases). The CDR3 consists of 15 residues. V dropped 0 bases and J dropped 4 bases, with 10 bases sitting between them. Germline V gene sequence: CDR1 LNHDA, CDR2 SQIVND (reference sequence).

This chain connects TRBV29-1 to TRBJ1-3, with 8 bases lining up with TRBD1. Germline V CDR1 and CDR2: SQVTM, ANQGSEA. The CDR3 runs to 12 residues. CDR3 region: CSFVTGEGTIYF. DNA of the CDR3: TGCAGTTTCGTGACAGGGGAAGGCACCATATATTTT. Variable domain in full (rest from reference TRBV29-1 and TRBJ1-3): SAVISQKPSRDICQRGTSLTIQCQVDSQVTMMFWYRQQPGQSLTLIATANQGSEATYESGFVIDKFPISRPNLTFSTLTVSNMSPEDSSIYLCSFVTGEGTIYFGEGSWLTVV.

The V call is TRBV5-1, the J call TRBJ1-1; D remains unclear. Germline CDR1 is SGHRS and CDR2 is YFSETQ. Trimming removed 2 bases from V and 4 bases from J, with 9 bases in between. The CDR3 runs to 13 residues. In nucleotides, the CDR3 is TGCGCCAGCAGCTTTTACAGCGGCACTGAAGCTTTCTTT. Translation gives CASSFYSGTEAFF.

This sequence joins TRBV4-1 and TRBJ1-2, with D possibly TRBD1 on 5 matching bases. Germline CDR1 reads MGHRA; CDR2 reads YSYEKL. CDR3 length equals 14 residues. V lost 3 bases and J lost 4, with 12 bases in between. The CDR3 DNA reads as TGCGCCAGCAGCCACGCAGGGCCGAGCTATGGCTACACCTTC. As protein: CASSHAGPSYGYTF.

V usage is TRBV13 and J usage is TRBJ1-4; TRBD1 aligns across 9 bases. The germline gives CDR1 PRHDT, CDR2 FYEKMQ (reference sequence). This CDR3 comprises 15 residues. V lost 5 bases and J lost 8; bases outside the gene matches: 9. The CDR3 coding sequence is TGTGCCAGCAGCAAAGCGGGACAGGGAAAGGAAAAACTGTTTTTT. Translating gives CASSKAGQGKEKLFF.

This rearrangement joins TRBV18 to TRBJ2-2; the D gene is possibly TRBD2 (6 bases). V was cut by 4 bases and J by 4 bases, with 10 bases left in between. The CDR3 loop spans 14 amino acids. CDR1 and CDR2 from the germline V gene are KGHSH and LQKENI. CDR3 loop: CASSRPGGTGELFF. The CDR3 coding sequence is TGTGCCAGCTCACGTCCCGGGGGCACCGGGGAGCTGTTTTTT.

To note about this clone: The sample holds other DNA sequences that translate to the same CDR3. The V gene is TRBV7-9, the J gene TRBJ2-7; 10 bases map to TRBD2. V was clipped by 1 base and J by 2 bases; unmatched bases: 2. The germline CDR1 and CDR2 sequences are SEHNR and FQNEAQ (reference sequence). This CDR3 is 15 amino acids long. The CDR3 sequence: CASSLGTSGTYEQYF. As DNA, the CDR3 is TGTGCCAGCAGCTTAGGGACTAGCGGCACCTACGAGCAGTACTTC.

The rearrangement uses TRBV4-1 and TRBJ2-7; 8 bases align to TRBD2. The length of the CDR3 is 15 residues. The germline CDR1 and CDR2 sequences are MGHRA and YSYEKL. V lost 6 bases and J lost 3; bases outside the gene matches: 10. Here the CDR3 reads CASSRMSGLDYEQYF. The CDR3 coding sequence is TGCGCCAGCAGTCGTATGTCGGGACTAGACTACGAGCAGTACTTC.

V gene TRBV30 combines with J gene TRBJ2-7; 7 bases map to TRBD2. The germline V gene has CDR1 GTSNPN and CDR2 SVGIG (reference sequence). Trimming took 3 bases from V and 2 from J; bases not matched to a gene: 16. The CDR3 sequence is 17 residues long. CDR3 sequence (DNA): TGTGCCTGGAGGGAGAAGCCCCTCAAAGCGGGGCCCTACGAGCAGTACTTC. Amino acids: CAWREKPLKAGPYEQYF.

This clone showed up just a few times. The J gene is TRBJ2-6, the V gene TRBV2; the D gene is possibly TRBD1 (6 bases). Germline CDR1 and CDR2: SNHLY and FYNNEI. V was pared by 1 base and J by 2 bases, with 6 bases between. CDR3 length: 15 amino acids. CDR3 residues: CASSEDRAGANVLTF. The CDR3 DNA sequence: TGTGCCAGCAGTGAAGACAGGGCTGGGGCCAACGTCCTGACTTTC.

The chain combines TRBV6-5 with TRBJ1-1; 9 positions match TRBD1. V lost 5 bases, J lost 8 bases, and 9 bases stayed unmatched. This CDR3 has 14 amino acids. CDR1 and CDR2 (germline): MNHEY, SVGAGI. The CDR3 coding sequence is TGTGCCAGCAGTGGGGACAGGGCGATGGGAGAAGCTTTCTTT. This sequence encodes CASSGDRAMGEAFF.

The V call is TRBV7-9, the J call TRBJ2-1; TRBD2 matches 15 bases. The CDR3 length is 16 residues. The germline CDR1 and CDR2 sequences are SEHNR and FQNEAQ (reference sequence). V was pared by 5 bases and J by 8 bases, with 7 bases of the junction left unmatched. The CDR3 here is CASSPGTSGRMDEQFF. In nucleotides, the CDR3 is TGTGCCAGCAGCCCGGGGACTAGCGGGAGGATGGATGAGCAGTTCTTC.

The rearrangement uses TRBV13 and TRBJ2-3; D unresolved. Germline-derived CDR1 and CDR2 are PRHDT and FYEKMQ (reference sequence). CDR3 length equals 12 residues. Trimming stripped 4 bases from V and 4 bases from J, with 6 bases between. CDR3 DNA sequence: TGTGCCAGCAGCTCCTCCCCAGATACGCAGTATTTT. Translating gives CASSSSPDTQYF.